This T cell receptor beta chain derives from a study of PD-L1 blockade in urothelial cancer. Study context: Beginning in about 2014, patients received atezolizumab, given as 1,200 mg intravenously every 3 weeks. A median of about 140,000 T cells was found in the blood samples. Most patients, twenty-five of 29, were males with bladder-origin cancer.

Sequencing was performed with immunoSEQ multiplex PCR; in TCRdb, only in-frame clones are kept and a portion is missing. The sample has 70,000 to 75,000 clones, roughly 90% seen once; the top ten hold approximately 5%. Time point of the sample: pretreatment peripheral blood. The TCR was taken from a man in his 70s with urothelial cancer. Sample: PBMCs, taken around atezolizumab (anti-PD-L1) treatment.

The CDR3 loop is CASSPPGLAGETEQFF. As DNA, the CDR3 is TGTGCCAGCTCACCACCGGGACTAGCGGGAGAGACTGAGCAGTTCTTC. The chain combines TRBV18 with TRBJ2-1; 14 bases align to TRBD2. This CDR3 has 16 amino acids. Germline V gene sequence: CDR1 KGHSH, CDR2 LQKENI. J lost 9 bases, V lost 0 bases, and 4 bases had no gene match.